Following are 3 T cell receptor beta chains from one sample sequenced in a study of control samples from healthy donors and cancer patients. TCRdb's table, derived via immunoSEQ multiplex PCR, lists solely in-frame clones and lacks some. The sample has about 170,000 clones; around 92% are singletons. Sequenced input: blood. The receptors derive from a middle-aged woman in good health.

This chain links TRBV7-9 with TRBJ2-1; tentative D call: TRBD2 (6 bases). Germline CDR1 and CDR2: SEHNR and FQNEAQ (reference sequence). V was clipped by 2 bases and J by 8 bases, with 16 bases between them. The CDR3 runs 15 residues. Here the CDR3 reads CASSLRLESNHEQFF. The CDR3 bases are TGTGCCAGCAGCTTACGACTAGAATCAAATCATGAGCAGTTCTTC.

This sequence joins TRBV5-1 and TRBJ2-3; the match to TRBD2 covers 8 bases. The J segment lost 0 bases and the V segment lost 5 bases, leaving 8 bases of the junction unmatched. Germline V gene lookup returns CDR1 SGHRS and CDR2 YFSETQ. The CDR3 is 16 amino acids. The CDR3 nucleotides are TGCGCCAGCAGTCTTCTACCGGGGGGGAGCACAGATACGCAGTATTTT. Protein product: CASSLLPGGSTDTQYF.

This chain joins TRBV6-4 and TRBJ1-6; 7 bases agree with TRBD1. CDR3 size: 14 residues. The V gene's germline CDR1 is MRHNA and CDR2 SNTAGT. The V and J ends lost 6 bases and 7 bases, in that order; junction bases with no gene match: 6. CDR3 bases: TGTGCCAGCAGCGAGACAGGGTTGAATTCACCCCTCCACTTT. Translated, it gives CASSETGLNSPLHF.